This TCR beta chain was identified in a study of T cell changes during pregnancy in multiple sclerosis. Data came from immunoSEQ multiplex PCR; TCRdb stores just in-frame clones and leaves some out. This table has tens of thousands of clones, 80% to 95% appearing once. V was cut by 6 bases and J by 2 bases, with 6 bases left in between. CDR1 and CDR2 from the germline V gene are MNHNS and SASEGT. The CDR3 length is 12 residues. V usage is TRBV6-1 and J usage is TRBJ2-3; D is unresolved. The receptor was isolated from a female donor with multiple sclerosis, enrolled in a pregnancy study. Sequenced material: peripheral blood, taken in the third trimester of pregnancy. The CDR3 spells CASRSITDTQYF. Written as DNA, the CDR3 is TGTGCCAGCAGGTCAATCACAGATACGCAGTATTTT.